This TCR beta chain came from a study of early T cells in non-severe SARS-CoV-2 infection. Overall study context: Whole-blood bulk RNA, unsorted, was sequenced, and chains were unpaired.

The CDR3 is 16 amino acids. Losses at the gene ends were 1 base for V and 2 bases for J; bases not matched to a gene: 5. CDR1 and CDR2 from the germline V gene are SGDLS and YYNGEE. TCRdb ran MiXCR on the 5' RACE reads and lists one entry per CDR3 protein. The data hold 30,000 to 45,000 distinct CDR3 sequences, with approximately 10% observed a single time. The sample consisted of whole blood. The rearrangement links TRBV9 to TRBJ2-3, with TRBD2 matching 9 bases. This clonotype originated in an adult who was a healthcare worker with PCR-confirmed SARS-CoV-2 infection or an uninfected control (not recorded which). The CDR3 bases are TGTGCCAGCAGCGTAAGGGCTAGCGGGAACACAGATACGCAGTATTTT. Its translation is CASSVRASGNTDTQYF. The entire variable domain, with the rest obtained from reference TRBV9 and TRBJ2-3, is as follows: DSGVTQTPKHLITATGQRVTLRCSPRSGDLSVYWYQQSLDQGLQFLIQYYNGEERAKGNILERFSAQQFPDLHSELNLSSLELGDSALYFCASSVRASGNTDTQYFGPGTRLTVL.